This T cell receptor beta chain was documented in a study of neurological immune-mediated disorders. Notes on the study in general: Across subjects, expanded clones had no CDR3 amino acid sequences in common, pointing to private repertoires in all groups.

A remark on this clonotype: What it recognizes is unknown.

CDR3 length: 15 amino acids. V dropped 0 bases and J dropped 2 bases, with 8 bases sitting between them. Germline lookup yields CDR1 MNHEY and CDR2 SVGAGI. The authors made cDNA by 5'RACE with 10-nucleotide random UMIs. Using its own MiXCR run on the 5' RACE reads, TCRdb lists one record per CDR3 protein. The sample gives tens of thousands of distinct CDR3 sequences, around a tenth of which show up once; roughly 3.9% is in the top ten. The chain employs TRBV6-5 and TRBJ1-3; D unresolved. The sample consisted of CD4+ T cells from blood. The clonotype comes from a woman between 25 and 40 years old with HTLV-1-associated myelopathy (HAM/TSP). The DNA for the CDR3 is TGTGCCAGCAGTTACTCGAGACGTCCTGGAAACACCATATATTTT. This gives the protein CASSYSRRPGNTIYF.